This passage covers 16 T cell receptor beta chains from one sample sequenced in a study of T cell repertoires in cytomegalovirus infection. MiXCR, run by TCRdb on the reads, gives a single entry per CDR3 protein. The sample has hundreds of thousands of distinct CDR3 sequences, 30% to 35% seen once; the top ten hold roughly 20%. The antigens of these receptors remain unknown. This sample comprised cultured PBMCs, obtained from culture after CMV antigen stimulation. All receptors derive from a human donor in good health (CMV status not recorded). Some clones in this sample may be carry-over from other donors' samples.

The rearrangement links TRBV5-5 to TRBJ1-6; 7 positions agree with TRBD1. This CDR3 comprises 16 residues. The germline V gene encodes CDR1 SGHKS and CDR2 YYEKEE (reference sequence). Losses at the gene ends were 1 base for V and 3 bases for J; bases not matched to a gene: 4. The CDR3 is CASSLRTGIYNSPLHF. CDR3 nucleotide sequence: TGTGCCAGCAGCTTGCGGACAGGCATCTATAATTCACCCCTCCACTTT.

Comment on this clonotype: An end of the junction does not agree with germline; a read error may underlie this. J is TRBJ2-1 and V is TRBV4-1, with a tentative D call TRBD1 (6 bases). Per the germline V gene, CDR1 is MGHRA and CDR2 is YSYEKL. The CDR3 runs to 16 residues. The CDR3 coding sequence is TGTGCCAGCAGCCACCGACAGGCCGTTCTTACGGGTGAGCAGTTCTTC. As protein: CASSHRQAVLTGEQFF.

With regard to this clonotype: The final CDR3 position lacks the conserved phenylalanine or tryptophan, pointing to a likely read error. V is TRBV29-1 and J is TRBJ2-5; 7 bases are a match to TRBD1. V shed 7 bases, J shed 1 base, and the junction held 3 bases outside the gene matches. In germline, CDR1 is SQVTM, CDR2 ANQGSEA. The length of the CDR3 is 12 residues. CDR3 region: CSAHRGQETQYS. The CDR3 DNA is TGCAGCGCCCACAGGGGCCAAGAGACCCAGTACTCC.

The chain couples TRBV27 to TRBJ2-5; 8 nucleotides line up with TRBD1. The J segment lost 5 bases and the V segment lost 4 bases, leaving 6 bases of the junction unmatched. This CDR3 contains 14 residues. Germline CDR1 is MNHEY and CDR2 is SMNVEV (reference sequence). Written as DNA, the CDR3 is TGTGCCAGCAGTTATAGGACAGGGATGGAGACCCAGTACTTC. This sequence encodes CASSYRTGMETQYF.

In its sample, this clonotype was seen a few times. The chain joins TRBV28 to TRBJ2-5, with a tentative D call TRBD1 (5 bases). Germline CDR1 reads MDHEN; CDR2 reads SYDVKM. The ends were cut back, 5 bases at V and 1 base at J, with 17 bases in the middle. This CDR3 is built from 16 residues. The CDR3 reads CASSPRQGSGQETQYF. CDR3 nucleotide sequence: TGTGCCAGCAGTCCCCGTCAGGGAAGTGGCCAAGAGACCCAGTACTTC.

This clonotype has more than one count but fewer than ten. The chain recombines TRBV7-4 with TRBJ2-1; 8 nucleotides agree with TRBD1. V lost 4 bases and J lost 8; bases outside the gene matches: 7. The CDR3 covers 14 residues. CDR1 is SGHVT, CDR2 SQSDAQ, per germline. The CDR3 DNA sequence: TGTGCCAGCAGCTCTGGGACAGGTGGGGATGAGCAGTTCTTC. Protein: CASSSGTGGDEQFF.

This clonotype was detected once. The chain couples TRBV19 to TRBJ2-2; 7 bases are a match to TRBD1. This CDR3 has 13 residues. Germline trimming cut 5 bases from V and 7 bases from J; bases unmatched to any gene: 4. Germline V lookup: CDR1 LNHDA, CDR2 SQIVND (reference sequence). The CDR3 nucleotides read TGTGCCAGTAGTGGACAGGATTACGGGGAGCTGTTTTTT. Translation: CASSGQDYGELFF.

The chain has TRBV6-2 or TRBV6-3 and TRBJ1-1; tentatively, D is TRBD1 (6 bases). The CDR3 extends over 16 amino acids. Trimming stripped 5 bases from V and 1 base from J, with 17 bases between. In germline, CDR1 is MNHEY, CDR2 SVGEGT. The DNA of the CDR3 is TGTGCCAGCAGTCCCTCCTTTGCGGGGGCGAACACTGAAGCTTTCTTT. Translating gives CASSPSFAGANTEAFF.

The V gene is TRBV7-2, the J gene TRBJ2-5; maybe TRBD2 (6 bases). From germline, CDR1 is SGHTA and CDR2 FQGNSA. Between the trimmed V and J ends, which lost 5 bases and 0 bases, there was a span of 16 bases. The CDR3 is 16 amino acids. Here the CDR3 reads CASSTGGPTYQETQYF. CDR3 in DNA: TGTGCCAGCAGCACCGGAGGGCCGACGTACCAAGAGACCCAGTACTTC.

This clonotype was seen only a few times. The chain combines TRBV7-8 with TRBJ2-7; D perhaps matches TRBD2 (6 bases). CDR3 length equals 15 residues. Germline V CDR1 and CDR2: SGHVS, FQNEAQ. Trimming cost V 8 bases and J 1 base, with 18 bases left between them. CDR3: CASSWGSGHSYEQYF. The CDR3 DNA is TGTGCCAGCTCCTGGGGGAGCGGGCATTCCTACGAGCAGTACTTC. Full variable domain (outside the CDR3, taken from reference TRBV7-8 and TRBJ2-7): GAGVSQSPRYKVAKRGQDVALRCDPISGHVSLFWYQQALGQGPEFLTYFQNEAQLDKSGLPSDRFFAERPEGSVSTLKIQRTQQEDSAVYLCASSWGSGHSYEQYFGPGTRLTVT.

The chain uses TRBV4-1 and TRBJ2-5, with a weak D call TRBD1 (6 bases). Trimming shortened V by 5 bases and J by 5 bases, and 18 bases separated the two germline ends. CDR3 length: 15 amino acids. Germline V gene sequence: CDR1 MGHRA, CDR2 YSYEKL. The CDR3 here is CASSAAGVFLETQYF. The CDR3 DNA follows: TGCGCCAGCAGCGCGGCAGGGGTATTCTTGGAGACCCAGTACTTC.

This clonotype was detected only a few times. This chain connects TRBV11-2 to TRBJ2-3; the D is unclear. This CDR3 is 16 amino acids long. Germline V gene sequence: CDR1 SGHAT, CDR2 FQNNGV. Trimming cost V 5 bases and J 4 bases, with 19 bases left between them. The CDR3 DNA reads TGTGCCAGCAGCCCAGGATATGTCATAATGGCAGATACGCAGTATTTT. Translating gives CASSPGYVIMADTQYF.

V is TRBV23-1 and J is TRBJ1-6; weak D call: TRBD1 (6 bases). TRBV23-1 is an ORF, and what it does is uncertain. The CDR3 loop spans 19 amino acids. V dropped 4 bases and J dropped 9 bases, with 28 bases sitting between them. CDR3 loop: CASSPQSARGPARSSPLHF. CDR3 nucleotides: TGCGCCAGCAGTCCCCAGAGTGCCCGGGGGCCGGCCAGGAGTTCACCCCTCCACTTT.

V and J are TRBV7-9 and TRBJ1-4; 9 bases line up with TRBD1. V trimming: 5 bases; J trimming: 8 bases; junction bases outside the gene matches: 6. CDR3 length equals 14 residues. Germline CDR1 reads SEHNR; CDR2 reads FQNEAQ (reference sequence). Written as DNA, the CDR3 is TGTGCCAGCAGCCGGGACAGGGAAGTAGAAAAACTGTTTTTT. Translated, it gives CASSRDREVEKLFF.

This clonotype appeared a few times. This chain joins TRBV10-3 and TRBJ1-1; maybe TRBD1 (5 bases). This CDR3 contains 13 residues. The germline CDR1 and CDR2 sequences are ENHRY and SYGVKD. Trimming cost V 6 bases and J 4 bases, with 12 bases left between them. The chain's CDR3 is CAIRMGGGTEAFF. The CDR3 nucleotides are TGTGCCATCAGGATGGGGGGAGGCACTGAAGCTTTCTTT.

V usage is TRBV10-3 and J usage is TRBJ2-5, with a weak D call TRBD2 (6 bases). V gave up 10 bases and J gave up 5 bases, with 20 bases separating them. Germline assignment: CDR1 ENHRY and CDR2 SYGVKD. The CDR3 extends over 14 amino acids. CDR3 bases: TGTGCCACCGATCAGGAGGGACTGGGGGAGACCCAGTACTTC. Encoded protein: CATDQEGLGETQYF.